The present T cell receptor beta chain was sequenced within a study of control samples from healthy donors and cancer patients. Germline V gene lookup returns CDR1 MRHNA and CDR2 SNTAGT. The germline V and J ends were trimmed by 2 bases and 8 bases, with 12 bases remaining between them. The CDR3 consists of 13 residues. Profiled with immunoSEQ multiplex PCR; TCRdb holds only in-frame clones, not every one. The sample gives about 190,000 clones, roughly nine tenths of which show up once; about 1.7% is in the top ten. This TCR was sampled from a man younger than 45 in good health. The chain uses TRBV6-4 and TRBJ1-2; tentative D call: TRBD1 (6 bases). Sequencing was performed on blood. The CDR3 bases are TGTGCCAGCAGTGACGGGACACCCCACGGCTACACCTTC. This sequence encodes CASSDGTPHGYTF.